These 8 T cell receptor beta chains share one sample of origin, sequenced in a study of cytomegalovirus exposure and HLA in healthy donors. PCR employed 60 Vbeta and 13 Jbeta primers. Clones were read by immunoSEQ multiplex PCR, and TCRdb kept only the in-frame ones, dropping some. The sample has under 300,000 clones; around four fifths are singletons. Material: PBMCs. All receptors derive from a woman in her forties in good health and CMV-seropositive.

In this sample, this clone turned up once. V is TRBV27 and J is TRBJ1-2; no clear D. This CDR3 region has 13 residues. Per germline, CDR1 MNHEY and CDR2 SMNVEV (reference sequence). Between the trimmed V and J ends, which lost 2 bases and 1 base, there was a span of 5 bases. This CDR3 reads CASSLALNYGYTF. The CDR3 DNA reads TGTGCCAGCAGTTTAGCACTTAACTATGGCTACACCTTC.

This clone has a handful of counts. The rearrangement joins TRBV5-1 to TRBJ2-7, with TRBD1 matching 10 bases. Trimming cost V 4 bases and J 3 bases; bases outside gene matches: 4. This CDR3 has 14 residues. Looked up from germline, CDR1 is SGHRS and CDR2 is YFSETQ. The CDR3 nucleotides read TGCGCCAGCAGCCCCGGGACAGGGGACTACGAGCAGTACTTC. Translation: CASSPGTGDYEQYF.

The chain links TRBV7-6 to TRBJ1-6; TRBD1 agrees at 7 bases. With V trimmed by 2 bases and J by 0 bases, 7 bases remained unmatched. There are 18 residues in the CDR3. Germline V gene data show CDR1 as SGHVS and CDR2 as FNYEAQ. DNA of the CDR3: TGTGCCAGCAGCTTAAATCCAGGGGGAACCTCCTATAATTCACCCCTCCACTTT. Translating it yields CASSLNPGGTSYNSPLHF.

This chain uses TRBV6-6 with TRBJ1-2; maybe TRBD1 (5 bases). The V end was cut by 4 bases, the J end by 4 bases, with 19 bases between. This CDR3 is built from 16 residues. The germline CDR1 and CDR2 sequences are MNHNY and SVGAGI (reference sequence). The CDR3 nucleotides read TGTGCCAGCAGTTGGACGAGGGCGGGGGATCGCTATGGCTACACCTTC. Translating gives CASSWTRAGDRYGYTF.

This clone turned up a few times. This chain connects TRBV4-3 to TRBJ2-6; 8 nucleotides line up with TRBD2. Per the germline V gene, CDR1 is LGHNA and CDR2 is YSLEER. V dropped 0 bases and J dropped 0; count of bases not matched to a gene: 7. This CDR3 has 19 residues. The CDR3 sequence: CASSQEASGRYSGANVLTF. The CDR3 region has the DNA TGCGCCAGCAGCCAAGAGGCTAGCGGGCGCTACTCTGGGGCCAACGTCCTGACTTTC.

The CDR3 sequence: CASSHKQGFNSPLHF. In DNA form, the CDR3 reads TGTGCCAGCAGTCATAAACAGGGATTTAATTCACCCCTCCACTTT. The chain combines TRBV6-6 with TRBJ1-6; D perhaps matches TRBD1 (6 bases). In germline, CDR1 is MNHNY, CDR2 SVGAGI (reference sequence). This CDR3 region has 15 residues. Trimming shortened V by 5 bases and J by 6 bases, and 14 bases separated the two germline ends.

The chain has TRBV7-2 and TRBJ2-1; TRBD1 might be the D (5 bases). Germline V lookup: CDR1 SGHTA, CDR2 FQGNSA. Trimming removed 4 bases from V and 0 bases from J, with 19 bases in between. This CDR3 spans 18 amino acids. CDR3 DNA sequence: TGTGCCAGCAGCTCCGCCCGCGGTGGTAGGGGCTCCTACAATGAGCAGTTCTTC. Translating gives CASSSARGGRGSYNEQFF. The complete variable domain, with remaining parts taken from reference TRBV7-2 and TRBJ2-1, reads GAGVSQSPSNKVTEKGKDVELRCDPISGHTALYWYRQSLGQGLEFLIYFQGNSAPDKSGLPSDRFSAERTGGSVSTLTIQRTQQEDSAVYLCASSSARGGRGSYNEQFFGPGTRLTVL.

The V call is TRBV11-2, the J call TRBJ1-4; 10 nucleotides agree with TRBD1. J was trimmed by 8 bases and V by 2 bases; bases with no gene match: 11. The germline CDR1 and CDR2 sequences are SGHAT and FQNNGV. This CDR3 region has 17 residues. The CDR3 loop is CASSLRGRGTGEEKLFF. The CDR3 bases are TGTGCCAGCAGCTTAAGGGGGAGGGGGACAGGGGAAGAAAAACTGTTTTTT.